The clone carrying this T cell receptor beta chain was counted a single time. Its antigen is as yet unknown. CDR3 size: 16 residues. Germline lookup yields CDR1 KGHSH and CDR2 LQKENI. After removal of 5 bases from V and 9 bases from J, the junction contained 10 bases not matched to a gene. Then a second PCR, running about 6 to 11 cycles, was carried out with a sample-barcoded 5' primer and a J-beta primer mix. Carrying 12 random nucleotides, a template-switch adaptor labeled each individual cDNA molecule. One entry per CDR3 protein, called by TCRdb with MiXCR from the 5' RACE reads. The sample carries around 970,000 distinct CDR3 sequences, 51% recorded once. This specimen belongs to a study of blood T cells in healthy people across ages. Broader study findings: Naive T cell percentage strongly correlated with TCR beta diversity. Roughly linear age-related decline in beta diversity appeared, significant by age around 38.

J is TRBJ2-1 and V is TRBV18; 13 bases line up with TRBD2. The sequencing sample was made of blood. This clonotype was obtained from a woman aged 55-69 years in good health. CDR3 sequence (DNA): TGTGCCAGCTCAATCCTAGGGACTAGCGGGAATAGTGAGCAGTTCTTC. Translation gives CASSILGTSGNSEQFF.